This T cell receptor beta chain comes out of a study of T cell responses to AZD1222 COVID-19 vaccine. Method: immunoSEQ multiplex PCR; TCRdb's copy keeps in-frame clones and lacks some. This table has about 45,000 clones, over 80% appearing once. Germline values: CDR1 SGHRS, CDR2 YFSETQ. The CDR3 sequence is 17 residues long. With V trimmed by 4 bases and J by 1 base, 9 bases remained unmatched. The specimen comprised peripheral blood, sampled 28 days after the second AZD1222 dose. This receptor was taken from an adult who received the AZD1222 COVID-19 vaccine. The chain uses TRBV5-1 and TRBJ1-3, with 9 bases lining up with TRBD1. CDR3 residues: CASSAGQGDLSGNTIYF. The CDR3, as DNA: TGCGCCAGCAGCGCGGGACAGGGAGATTTGTCTGGAAACACCATATATTTT.